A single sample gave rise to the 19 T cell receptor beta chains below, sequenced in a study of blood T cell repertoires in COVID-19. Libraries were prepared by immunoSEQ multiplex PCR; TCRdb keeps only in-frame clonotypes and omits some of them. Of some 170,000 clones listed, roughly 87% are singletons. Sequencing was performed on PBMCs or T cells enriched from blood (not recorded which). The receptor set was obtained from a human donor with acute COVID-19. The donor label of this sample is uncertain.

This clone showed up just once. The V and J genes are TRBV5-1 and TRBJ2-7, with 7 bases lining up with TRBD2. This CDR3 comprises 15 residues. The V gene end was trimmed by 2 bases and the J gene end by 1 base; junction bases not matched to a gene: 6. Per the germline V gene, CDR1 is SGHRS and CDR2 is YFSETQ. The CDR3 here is CASSFGGTNSYEQYF. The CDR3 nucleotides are TGCGCCAGCAGCTTCGGGGGGACCAATTCCTACGAGCAGTACTTC.

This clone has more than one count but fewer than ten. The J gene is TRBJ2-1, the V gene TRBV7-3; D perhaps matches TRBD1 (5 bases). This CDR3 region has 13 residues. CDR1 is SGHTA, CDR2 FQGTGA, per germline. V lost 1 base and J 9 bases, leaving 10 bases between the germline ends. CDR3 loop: CASSLSSGFEQFF. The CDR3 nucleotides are TGTGCCAGCAGCTTAAGTTCAGGGTTTGAGCAGTTCTTC. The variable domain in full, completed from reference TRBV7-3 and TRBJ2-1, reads GAGVSQTPSNKVTEKGKYVELRCDPISGHTALYWYRQSLGQGPEFLIYFQGTGAADDSGLPNDRFFAVRPEGSVSTLKIQRTERGDSAVYLCASSLSSGFEQFFGPGTRLTVL.

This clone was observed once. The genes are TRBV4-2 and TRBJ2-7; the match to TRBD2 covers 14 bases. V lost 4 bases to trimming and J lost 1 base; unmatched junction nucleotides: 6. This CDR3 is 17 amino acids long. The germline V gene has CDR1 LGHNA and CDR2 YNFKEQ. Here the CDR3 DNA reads TGTGCCAGCAGCCTGGGGACTAGCGGGGGCCGTTCCTACGAGCAGTACTTC. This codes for CASSLGTSGGRSYEQYF.

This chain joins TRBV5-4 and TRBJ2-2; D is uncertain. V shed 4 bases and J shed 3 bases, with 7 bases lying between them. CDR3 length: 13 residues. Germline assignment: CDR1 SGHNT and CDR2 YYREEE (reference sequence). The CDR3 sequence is CASSDTHTGELFF. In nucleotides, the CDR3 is TGTGCCAGCAGCGACACGCACACCGGGGAGCTGTTTTTT.

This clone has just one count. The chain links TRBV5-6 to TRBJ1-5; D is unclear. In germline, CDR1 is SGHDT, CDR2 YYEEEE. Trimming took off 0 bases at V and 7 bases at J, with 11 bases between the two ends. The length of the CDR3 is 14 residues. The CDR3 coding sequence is TGTGCCAGCAGCTTGGGGCCAGATATCCAGCCCCAGCATTTT. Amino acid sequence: CASSLGPDIQPQHF.

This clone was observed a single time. In DNA, the CDR3 is TGTGCCAGCAGTACGCCGCGGGGGGTAGACACTGAAGCTTTCTTT. It codes for CASSTPRGVDTEAFF. This sequence joins TRBV6-5 and TRBJ1-1, with D maybe TRBD1 (5 bases). The V gene lost 5 bases and the J gene lost 3 bases, with 16 bases spanning the gap. The germline V gene encodes CDR1 MNHEY and CDR2 SVGAGI. The CDR3 length is 15 residues.

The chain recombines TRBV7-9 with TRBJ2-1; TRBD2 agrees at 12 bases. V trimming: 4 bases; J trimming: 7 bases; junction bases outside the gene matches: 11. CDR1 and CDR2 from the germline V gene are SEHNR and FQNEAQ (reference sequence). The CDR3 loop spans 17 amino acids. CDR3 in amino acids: CASSSVHLAGGLNEQFF. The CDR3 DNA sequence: TGTGCCAGCAGCTCCGTCCATCTAGCGGGGGGGTTGAATGAGCAGTTCTTC.

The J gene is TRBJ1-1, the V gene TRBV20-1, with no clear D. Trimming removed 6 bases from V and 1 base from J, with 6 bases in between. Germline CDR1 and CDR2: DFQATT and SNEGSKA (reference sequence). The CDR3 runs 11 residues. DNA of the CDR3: TGCAGTGCAAGGAGGAACACTGAAGCTTTCTTT. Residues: CSARRNTEAFF.

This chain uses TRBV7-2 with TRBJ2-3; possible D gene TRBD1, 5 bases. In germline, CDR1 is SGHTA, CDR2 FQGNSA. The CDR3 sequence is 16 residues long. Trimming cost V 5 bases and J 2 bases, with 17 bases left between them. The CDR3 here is CASSRPGFSNTDTQYF. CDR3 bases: TGTGCCAGCAGCCGCCCAGGGTTCAGTAACACAGATACGCAGTATTTT.

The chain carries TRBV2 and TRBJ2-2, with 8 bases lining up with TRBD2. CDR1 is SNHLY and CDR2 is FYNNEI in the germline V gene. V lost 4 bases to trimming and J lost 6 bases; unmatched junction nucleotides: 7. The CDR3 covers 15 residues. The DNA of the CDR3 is TGTGCCAGCAGTGGCGGGGGGAATTCGGCCGGGGAGCTGTTTTTT. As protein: CASSGGGNSAGELFF.

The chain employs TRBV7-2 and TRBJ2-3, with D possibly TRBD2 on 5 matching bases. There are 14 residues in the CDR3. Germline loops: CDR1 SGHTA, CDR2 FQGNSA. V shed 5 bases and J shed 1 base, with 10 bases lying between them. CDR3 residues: CASSVLGGTDTQYF. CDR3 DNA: TGTGCCAGCAGCGTCCTCGGGGGCACAGATACGCAGTATTTT. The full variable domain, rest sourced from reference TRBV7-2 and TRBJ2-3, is GAGVSQSPSNKVTEKGKDVELRCDPISGHTALYWYRQSLGQGLEFLIYFQGNSAPDKSGLPSDRFSAERTGGSVSTLTIQRTQQEDSAVYLCASSVLGGTDTQYFGPGTRLTVL.

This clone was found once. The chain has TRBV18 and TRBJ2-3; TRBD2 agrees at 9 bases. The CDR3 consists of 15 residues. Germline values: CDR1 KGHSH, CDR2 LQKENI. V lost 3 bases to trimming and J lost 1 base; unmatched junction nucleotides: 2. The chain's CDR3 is CASSPSSGGTDTQYF. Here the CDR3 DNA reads TGTGCCAGCTCACCCTCTAGCGGGGGCACAGATACGCAGTATTTT.

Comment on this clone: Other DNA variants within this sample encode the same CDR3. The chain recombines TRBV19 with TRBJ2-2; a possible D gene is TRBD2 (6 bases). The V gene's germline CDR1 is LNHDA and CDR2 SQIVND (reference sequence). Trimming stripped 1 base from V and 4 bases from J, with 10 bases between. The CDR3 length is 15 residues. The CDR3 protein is CASSIGQGGTGELFF. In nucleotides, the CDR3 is TGTGCCAGTAGTATAGGGCAGGGAGGCACCGGGGAGCTGTTTTTT.

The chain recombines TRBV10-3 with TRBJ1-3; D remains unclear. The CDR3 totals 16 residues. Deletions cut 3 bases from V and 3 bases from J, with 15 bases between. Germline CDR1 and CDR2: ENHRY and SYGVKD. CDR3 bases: TGTGCCATCAGTGATATTTCTCAGTCGGGTGGAAACACCATATATTTT. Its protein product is CAISDISQSGGNTIYF.

CDR3 sequence reads: CASSHPGPGAGELFF. In nucleotides, the CDR3 is TGTGCCAGCAGCCACCCGGGCCCGGGGGCCGGGGAGCTGTTTTTT. The J gene is TRBJ2-2, the V gene TRBV3-1 (or the pseudogene TRBV3-2); a possible D gene is TRBD2 (6 bases). V was clipped by 3 bases and J by 6 bases, with 14 bases between them. The CDR3 length is 15 residues. Germline-derived CDR1 and CDR2 are LGHDT and YNNKEL (reference sequence).

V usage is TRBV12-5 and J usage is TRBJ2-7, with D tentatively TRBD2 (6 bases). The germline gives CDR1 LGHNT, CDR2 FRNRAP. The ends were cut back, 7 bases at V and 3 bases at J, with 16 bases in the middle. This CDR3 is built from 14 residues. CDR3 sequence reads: CASVAGPGHYEQYF. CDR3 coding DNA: TGTGCTAGTGTCGCGGGACCCGGCCACTACGAGCAGTACTTC.

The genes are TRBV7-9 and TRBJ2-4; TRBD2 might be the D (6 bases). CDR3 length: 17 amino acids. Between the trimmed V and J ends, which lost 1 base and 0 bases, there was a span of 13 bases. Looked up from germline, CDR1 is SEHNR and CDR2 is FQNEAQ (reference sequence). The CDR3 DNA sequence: TGTGCCAGCAGCTTAGTAAGTTCGGGACTAGCCAAAAACATTCAGTACTTC. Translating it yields CASSLVSSGLAKNIQYF. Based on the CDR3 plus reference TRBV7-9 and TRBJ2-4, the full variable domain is DTGVSQNPRHKITKRGQNVTFRCDPISEHNRLYWYRQTLGQGPEFLTYFQNEAQLEKSRLLSDRFSAERPKGSFSTLEIQRTEQGDSAMYLCASSLVSSGLAKNIQYFGAGTRLSVL.

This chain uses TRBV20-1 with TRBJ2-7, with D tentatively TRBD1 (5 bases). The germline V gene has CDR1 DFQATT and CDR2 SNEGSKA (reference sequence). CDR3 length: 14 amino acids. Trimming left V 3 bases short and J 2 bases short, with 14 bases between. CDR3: CSASVGRVPYEQYF. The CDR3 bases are TGCAGTGCTAGTGTGGGCAGGGTCCCCTACGAGCAGTACTTC.

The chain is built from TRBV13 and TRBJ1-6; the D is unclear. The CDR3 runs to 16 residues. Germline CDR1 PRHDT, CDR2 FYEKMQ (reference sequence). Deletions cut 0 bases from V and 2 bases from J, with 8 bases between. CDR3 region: CASSLGPGTYNSPLHF. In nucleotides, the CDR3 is TGTGCCAGCAGCTTAGGTCCGGGTACCTATAATTCACCCCTCCACTTT.